This T cell receptor (beta chain) was sequenced during a study of long-term antiretroviral therapy in people with HIV. Overall study results and limits: Clones that had undergone expansion before ART dominated the repertoire at all time points.

The CDR3 loop spans 15 amino acids. From germline, CDR1 is SGHTA and CDR2 FQGNSA. V shed 1 base and J 5 bases; nucleotides not matched to a gene: 5. Survey-level immunoSEQ v3.0 assays were run. For every sample, sequencing targeted roughly 40,000-55,000 T-cell genomes. Assay: immunoSEQ multiplex PCR; the TCRdb copy retains only in-frame clones and omits some. The repertoire has tens of thousands of clones, about 90% of them found once; the top ten carry 0.9% to 1.2%. As for this clone: The antigen is not known.

This clonotype was sampled from a man in his fifties or sixties with HIV. Material: unsorted PBMCs, obtained 2 years after starting antiretroviral therapy. This chain joins TRBV7-2 and TRBJ2-3; 8 bases align to TRBD1. The CDR3 sequence: CASSLDGQGVDTQYF. The CDR3 coding sequence is TGTGCCAGCAGCTTAGACGGACAGGGCGTAGATACGCAGTATTTT. Full variable domain (missing parts from reference TRBV7-2 and TRBJ2-3): GAGVSQSPSNKVTEKGKDVELRCDPISGHTALYWYRQSLGQGLEFLIYFQGNSAPDKSGLPSDRFSAERTGGSVSTLTIQRTQQEDSAVYLCASSLDGQGVDTQYFGPGTRLTVL.